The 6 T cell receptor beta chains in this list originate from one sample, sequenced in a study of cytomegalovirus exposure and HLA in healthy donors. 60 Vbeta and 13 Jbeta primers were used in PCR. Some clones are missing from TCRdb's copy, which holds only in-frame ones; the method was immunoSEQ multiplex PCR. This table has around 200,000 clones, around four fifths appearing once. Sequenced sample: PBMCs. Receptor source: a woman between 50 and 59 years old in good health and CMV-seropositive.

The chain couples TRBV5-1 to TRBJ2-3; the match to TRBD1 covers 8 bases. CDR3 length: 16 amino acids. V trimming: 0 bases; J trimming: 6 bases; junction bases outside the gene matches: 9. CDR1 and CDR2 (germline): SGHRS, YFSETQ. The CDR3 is CASSLAGINRGDTQYF. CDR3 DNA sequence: TGCGCCAGCAGCTTGGCGGGGATTAACAGGGGGGATACGCAGTATTTT. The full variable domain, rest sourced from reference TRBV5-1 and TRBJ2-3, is KAGVTQTPRYLIKTRGQQVTLSCSPISGHRSVSWYQQTPGQGLQFLFEYFSETQRNKGNFPGRFSGRQFSNSRSEMNVSTLELGDSALYLCASSLAGINRGDTQYFGPGTRLTVL.

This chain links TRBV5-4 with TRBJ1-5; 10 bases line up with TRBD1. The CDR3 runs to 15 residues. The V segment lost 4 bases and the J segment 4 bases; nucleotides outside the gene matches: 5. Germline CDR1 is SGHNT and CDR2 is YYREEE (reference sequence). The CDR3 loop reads CASSPGQGMNQPQHF. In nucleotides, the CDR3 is TGTGCCAGCAGCCCGGGACAGGGGATGAATCAGCCCCAGCATTTT.

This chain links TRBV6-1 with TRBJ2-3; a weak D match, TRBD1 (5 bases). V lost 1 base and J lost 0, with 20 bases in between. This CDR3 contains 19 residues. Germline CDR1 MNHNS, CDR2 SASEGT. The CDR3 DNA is TGTGCCAGCAGTGAAGGGGGCAGGGCTCCTCCCCTGAGCACAGATACGCAGTATTTT. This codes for CASSEGGRAPPLSTDTQYF.

CDR3 in amino acids: CASSPRTGEYGYTF. In DNA form, the CDR3 reads TGTGCCAGCAGCCCAAGGACAGGAGAGTATGGCTACACCTTC. The chain combines TRBV7-9 with TRBJ1-2, with 7 bases fitting TRBD1. Germline V lookup: CDR1 SEHNR, CDR2 FQNEAQ (reference sequence). The CDR3 is 14 amino acids. The trim removed 5 bases at V and 5 bases at J, leaving 8 bases unmatched.

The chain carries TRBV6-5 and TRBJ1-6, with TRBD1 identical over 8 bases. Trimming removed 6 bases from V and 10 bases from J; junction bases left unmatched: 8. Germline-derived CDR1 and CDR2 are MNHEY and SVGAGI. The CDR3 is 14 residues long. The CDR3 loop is CASRDRVARSPLHF. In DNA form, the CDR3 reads TGTGCCAGCAGGGACAGGGTAGCGAGATCACCCCTCCACTTT.

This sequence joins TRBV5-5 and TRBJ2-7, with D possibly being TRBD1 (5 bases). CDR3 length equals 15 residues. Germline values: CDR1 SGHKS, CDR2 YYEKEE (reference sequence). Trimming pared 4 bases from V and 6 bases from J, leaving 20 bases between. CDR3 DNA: TGTGCCAGCAGCGAACGGACACTTAATTTGGGCGAGCAGTACTTC. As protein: CASSERTLNLGEQYF.